Described below is a single T cell receptor (beta chain) sequence and its context. The antigen is undetermined. After isolation, RNA underwent reverse transcription to generate cDNA as the sequencing template. The protocol was immunoSEQ multiplex PCR, while the TCRdb copy is restricted to in-frame clones and leaves out a portion. The data show fewer than 150,000 clones, roughly two fifths seen once. Germline V gives CDR1 SQVTM, CDR2 ANQGSEA. The J segment lost 5 bases and the V segment lost 4 bases, leaving 9 bases of the junction unmatched. This CDR3 has 15 amino acids. This record belongs to a study of CD8+ T cells in alopecia areata. Study results and limitations: Sequenced scalp T cells also include alphabeta T cells resident in normal skin. It was lesional scalp, especially alopecia totalis/universalis, that showed higher clonality than normal scalp.

Peripheral blood and lesional scalp punch biopsies came from alopecia areata patients. This clonotype was obtained from a human donor with alopecia areata. The specimen was CD4+ T cells sorted from blood. This rearrangement joins TRBV29-1 to TRBJ2-1, with 9 bases fitting TRBD2. CDR3 residues: CSVGSPGLAHNEQFF. Here the CDR3 DNA reads TGCAGCGTTGGATCCCCGGGACTAGCCCACAATGAGCAGTTCTTC.